This TCR beta chain emerged from a study of blood T cell repertoires in COVID-19. About the study: The United States, Italy and Spain supplied acute and convalescent COVID-19 samples. From T cells, B-cell-depleted T cells, or PBMCs came the material, which was cDNA or gDNA.

In the original analysis: Reference gene primer amplification gave estimated nucleated cell counts. Method: immunoSEQ multiplex PCR; TCRdb's copy keeps in-frame clones and lacks some. For V, J and clone size, that table is used; D and trimming come from the DNA. The sample has roughly 100,000 clones; roughly 82% are singletons. Trimming stripped 5 bases from V and 3 bases from J, with 13 bases between. Germline V gene data show CDR1 as LNHDA and CDR2 as SQIVND (reference sequence). The CDR3 runs to 15 residues. The chain recombines TRBV19 with TRBJ1-4; weak D call: TRBD1 (6 bases). The TCR originated in a man in his fifties or sixties with acute or convalescent COVID-19. Material: peripheral blood. In DNA form, the CDR3 reads TGTGCCAGTAGTCTCCCCAGGGGTCCTAATGAAAAACTGTTTTTT. This gives the protein CASSLPRGPNEKLFF.